The 25 T cell receptor beta chains below come from one sample, sequenced in a study of T cells in localized non-small cell lung cancer (dated by TCRdb to the early 2020s). To prepare the library, the immunoSEQ multiplex PCR assay was applied. TCRdb's version of the immuneACCESS table is confined to in-frame rearrangements and falls short of the full clone set. An unresolved V gene accounts for under half of the shortfall where checked; the remainder is of unknown origin. The sample profile shows 60,000 to 75,000 clones; approximately 84% of them were found once. Approximately 12% of the sample lies in the top ten. Sample: peripheral blood, taken before any cancer treatment. The source is an older female donor with stage I lung adenocarcinoma.

V usage is TRBV2 and J usage is TRBJ2-7; 11 bases line up with TRBD1. Germline V gives CDR1 SNHLY, CDR2 FYNNEI. This CDR3 comprises 16 residues. The ends lost 6 bases at V and 3 bases at J; junction bases unmatched: 10. CDR3 nucleotide sequence: TGTGCCAGCAGGCCAACGGACAGGGGGCTTAGCTACGAGCAGTACTTC. Translation gives CASRPTDRGLSYEQYF. Complete variable domain (other parts from reference TRBV2 and TRBJ2-7): EPEVTQTPSHQVTQMGQEVILRCVPISNHLYFYWYRQILGQKVEFLVSFYNNEISEKSEIFDDQFSVERPDGSNFTLKIRSTKLEDSAMYFCASRPTDRGLSYEQYFGPGTRLTVT.

V usage is TRBV21-1 and J usage is TRBJ2-7; TRBD1 is the table's D call and was not checked against the DNA. TRBV21-1 is a pseudogene locus. The CDR3 runs 15 residues. CDR3 DNA sequence: TGTGCCAGCAGCACCTGGCCCAGGGAACCGTACGAGCAGTACTTC. This translates into CASSTWPREPYEQYF.

The J gene is TRBJ2-1, the V gene TRBV6-5, with 10 bases lining up with TRBD2. The germline CDR1 and CDR2 sequences are MNHEY and SVGAGI. The CDR3 is 15 amino acids. Trimming removed 4 bases from V and 6 bases from J; junction bases left unmatched: 6. CDR3 sequence reads: CASSSPGLALNEQFF. CDR3 coding DNA: TGTGCCAGCAGTTCCCCGGGACTAGCGCTCAATGAGCAGTTCTTC.

V and J are TRBV30 and TRBJ2-3, with TRBD1 matching over 8 bases. Unmatched junction bases numbered 8, after V lost 5 bases and J lost 4 bases. Per the germline V gene, CDR1 is GTSNPN and CDR2 is SVGIG (reference sequence). CDR3 length: 14 residues. CDR3 protein: CAWGQGRRADTQYF. CDR3 DNA: TGTGCCTGGGGACAGGGTAGGAGGGCAGATACGCAGTATTTT.

The chain combines TRBV29-1 with TRBJ1-1, with D perhaps TRBD1 (5 bases). Trimming cost V 1 base and J 1 base, with 10 bases left between them. The CDR3 spans 14 residues. Germline lookup yields CDR1 SQVTM and CDR2 ANQGSEA. In nucleotides, the CDR3 is TGCAGCGTTGAAGGCCCAGGGCGGAACACTGAAGCTTTCTTT. Translation: CSVEGPGRNTEAFF.

V gene TRBV9 combines with J gene TRBJ2-3; TRBD2 agrees at 16 bases. The CDR3 spans 17 residues. Trimming cost V 3 bases and J 3 bases; bases outside gene matches: 4. CDR1 is SGDLS, CDR2 YYNGEE, per germline. The CDR3 bases are TGTGCCAGCAGCGAGGGACTAGCGGGGGGGCAGACAGATACGCAGTATTTT. Its translation: CASSEGLAGGQTDTQYF.

The rearrangement joins TRBV14 to TRBJ1-1, with D possibly TRBD1 on 5 matching bases. The CDR3 extends over 16 amino acids. CDR1 SGHDN and CDR2 FVKESK come from the germline V gene. Between the trimmed V and J ends, which lost 3 bases and 8 bases, there was a span of 22 bases. The CDR3 DNA follows: TGTGCCAGCAGCCAGCAAGGAAGAGTAACTCGGGGCGAAGCTTTCTTT. This sequence encodes CASSQQGRVTRGEAFF.

The CDR3 loop is CASSLTGQNQPQHF. The DNA of the CDR3 is TGCGCCAGCAGCCTGACGGGACAGAATCAGCCCCAGCATTTT. The gene calls are TRBV5-1 and TRBJ1-5, with TRBD1 identical over 7 bases. This CDR3 spans 14 amino acids. The trim removed 4 bases at V and 4 bases at J, leaving 5 bases unmatched. In germline, CDR1 is SGHRS, CDR2 YFSETQ. Full variable domain (remainder filled in from reference TRBV5-1 and TRBJ1-5): KAGVTQTPRYLIKTRGQQVTLSCSPISGHRSVSWYQQTPGQGLQFLFEYFSETQRNKGNFPGRFSGRQFSNSRSEMNVSTLELGDSALYLCASSLTGQNQPQHFGDGTRLSIL.

The rearrangement joins TRBV6-1 to TRBJ2-1, with D uncertain. V gave up 8 bases and J gave up 0 bases, with 14 bases separating them. The germline V gene has CDR1 MNHNS and CDR2 SASEGT. This CDR3 region has 15 residues. Here the CDR3 DNA reads TGTGCCAGCGGTGCTGGGGTAAGCTCCTACAATGAGCAGTTCTTC. Its translation is CASGAGVSSYNEQFF.

J is TRBJ2-4 and V is TRBV7-2; TRBD1 is a possible D gene (5 bases). The CDR3 has 15 amino acids. Trimming took off 5 bases at V and 1 base at J, with 12 bases between the two ends. Germline loops: CDR1 SGHTA, CDR2 FQGNSA. This chain's CDR3 is CASSRPSGAKNIQYF. The CDR3 bases are TGTGCCAGCAGCCGTCCTTCAGGGGCCAAAAACATTCAGTACTTC.

The chain links TRBV7-3 to TRBJ2-3, with a tentative D call TRBD2 (6 bases). The CDR3 is made up of 15 amino acids. Germline assignment: CDR1 SGHTA and CDR2 FQGTGA. The V end lost 4 bases, the J end lost 2 bases, and 13 bases lay between the germline ends. Here the CDR3 reads CASSYLAAYTDTQYF. The CDR3 nucleotides read TGTGCCAGCAGCTATTTAGCGGCCTACACAGATACGCAGTATTTT.

The chain combines TRBV7-9 with TRBJ1-5; D remains ambiguous. The V end lost 1 base, the J end lost 4 bases, and 11 bases lay between the germline ends. The V gene's germline CDR1 is SEHNR and CDR2 FQNEAQ (reference sequence). This CDR3 is built from 15 residues. CDR3 in DNA: TGTGCCAGCAGCTTAGAGGGTACGGGAAATCAGCCCCAGCATTTT. Amino acids: CASSLEGTGNQPQHF.

The chain has TRBV2 and TRBJ2-3, with no clear D. Germline CDR1 is SNHLY and CDR2 is FYNNEI. This CDR3 is 14 amino acids long. Between the trimmed V and J ends, which lost 6 bases and 1 base, there was a span of 11 bases. Written as DNA, the CDR3 is TGTGCCAGCAGGGTCGCTAGGGGCACAGATACGCAGTATTTT. Amino acids: CASRVARGTDTQYF. The variable domain in full, completed from reference TRBV2 and TRBJ2-3, reads EPEVTQTPSHQVTQMGQEVILRCVPISNHLYFYWYRQILGQKVEFLVSFYNNEISEKSEIFDDQFSVERPDGSNFTLKIRSTKLEDSAMYFCASRVARGTDTQYFGPGTRLTVL.

This clone was recorded once. V gene TRBV4-1 combines with J gene TRBJ2-7, with 8 positions matching TRBD2. CDR3 length: 14 residues. Losses at the gene ends were 6 bases for V and 7 bases for J; bases not matched to a gene: 11. In germline, CDR1 is MGHRA, CDR2 YSYEKL. This CDR3 is CASRIPGGTGEQYF. The CDR3, as DNA: TGCGCCAGCAGGATCCCGGGAGGGACGGGGGAGCAGTACTTC.

The V and J genes are TRBV27 and TRBJ1-4, with D perhaps TRBD1 (6 bases). This CDR3 contains 14 residues. Germline V CDR1 and CDR2: MNHEY, SMNVEV (reference sequence). Trimming pared 2 bases from V and 7 bases from J, leaving 11 bases between. Written as DNA, the CDR3 is TGTGCCAGCAGTTTACAGGGGAAGGGTGAAAAACTGTTTTTT. Protein: CASSLQGKGEKLFF. Filled out from reference TRBV27 and TRBJ1-4, the complete variable domain reads EAQVTQNPRYLITVTGKKLTVTCSQNMNHEYMSWYRQDPGLGLRQIYYSMNVEVTDKGDVPEGYKVSRKEKRNFPLILESPSPNQTSLYFCASSLQGKGEKLFFGSGTQLSVL.

The chain combines TRBV11-3 with TRBJ1-4; D is perhaps TRBD1 (6 bases). The CDR3 consists of 15 residues. Trimming took off 5 bases at V and 0 bases at J, with 10 bases between the two ends. The germline CDR1 and CDR2 sequences are SGHNT and YENEEA. This chain's CDR3 is CASSLRQATNEKLFF. CDR3 DNA: TGTGCCAGCAGCCTCCGACAGGCAACTAATGAAAAACTGTTTTTT.

This clone was seen once. V usage is TRBV6-5 and J usage is TRBJ2-1; D is undetermined. The germline V gene encodes CDR1 MNHEY and CDR2 SVGAGI. The V and J ends lost 2 bases and 6 bases respectively, with 8 bases between them. The CDR3 spans 13 residues. The CDR3 reads CASSYGIFNEQFF. CDR3 nucleotides: TGTGCCAGCAGTTACGGAATTTTCAATGAGCAGTTCTTC.

The rearrangement links TRBV2 to TRBJ2-1; 14 bases line up with TRBD2. The CDR3 is 17 amino acids. Trimming at V came to 5 bases and at J to 0 bases, leaving 3 bases not matched to a gene. Germline assignment: CDR1 SNHLY and CDR2 FYNNEI. The CDR3 protein is CASSQGLAGGSYNEQFF. DNA for the CDR3: TGTGCCAGCAGTCAAGGACTAGCGGGGGGCTCCTACAATGAGCAGTTCTTC.

This clone came up once. This CDR3 is CASSLALKNTEAFF. The CDR3 bases are TGTGCCAGCAGCTTAGCGTTGAAGAACACTGAAGCTTTCTTT. This chain uses TRBV7-9 with TRBJ1-1; unclear D gene. Germline V gene lookup returns CDR1 SEHNR and CDR2 FQNEAQ (reference sequence). Deletions cut 0 bases from V and 1 base from J, with 6 bases between. The CDR3 spans 14 residues.

J is TRBJ2-3 and V is TRBV18; no definite D call. Trimming shortened V by 3 bases and J by 5 bases, and 15 bases separated the two germline ends. Germline CDR1 is KGHSH and CDR2 is LQKENI. This CDR3 has 15 amino acids. The CDR3 is CASSPTESPGDTQYF. The CDR3 DNA follows: TGTGCCAGCTCACCCACGGAGTCGCCAGGAGATACGCAGTATTTT.

V gene TRBV11-1 combines with J gene TRBJ2-1; D gene ambiguous. V gave up 1 base and J gave up 2 bases, with 6 bases separating them. The CDR3 covers 14 residues. Germline V gene lookup returns CDR1 SGHAT and CDR2 FQDESV (reference sequence). The DNA of the CDR3 is TGTGCCAGCAGCTTAGACGCTACCTACAATGAGCAGTTCTTC. The encoded protein is CASSLDATYNEQFF. The full variable domain, rest sourced from reference TRBV11-1 and TRBJ2-1, is EAEVAQSPRYKITEKSQAVAFWCDPISGHATLYWYRQILGQGPELLVQFQDESVVDDSQLPKDRFSAERLKGVDSTLKIQPAELGDSAMYLCASSLDATYNEQFFGPGTRLTVL.

This clone was detected a few times. The rearrangement uses TRBV30 and TRBJ1-1; D unclear. This CDR3 comprises 11 residues. V lost 1 base to trimming and J lost 3 bases, with 3 bases between them. Germline loops: CDR1 GTSNPN, CDR2 SVGIG (reference sequence). In DNA form, the CDR3 reads TGTGCCTGGAGTGAGGACACTGAAGCTTTCTTT. It translates to CAWSEDTEAFF.

The chain joins TRBV9 to TRBJ1-1; D unclear. V lost 4 bases and J 2 bases, leaving 12 bases between the germline ends. Looked up from germline, CDR1 is SGDLS and CDR2 is YYNGEE. The CDR3 spans 14 residues. The CDR3 sequence: CASSPEWVNTEAFF. The CDR3 coding sequence is TGTGCCAGCAGCCCCGAATGGGTAAACACTGAAGCTTTCTTT.

The V and J genes are TRBV7-9 and TRBJ1-3, with a tentative D call TRBD1 (5 bases). This CDR3 is built from 14 residues. V lost 5 bases, J lost 7 bases, and 15 bases lay in between. Per the germline V gene, CDR1 is SEHNR and CDR2 is FQNEAQ (reference sequence). The CDR3 is CASSPFRGGNTIYF. CDR3 in DNA: TGTGCCAGCAGCCCATTTCGGGGGGGGAACACCATATATTTT.

The chain couples TRBV6-1 to TRBJ2-5; D call uncertain. The CDR3 spans 12 residues. Germline V gene sequence: CDR1 MNHNS, CDR2 SASEGT. Trimming removed 6 bases at V and 5 bases at J, with 10 bases between. As DNA, the CDR3 is TGTGCCAGCAGCCCGGGTGGGGAGACCCAGTACTTC. The encoded protein is CASSPGGETQYF.